These T cell receptor beta chains were read from a single sample in a study of T-cell reconstitution after alpha-beta-depleted transplantation in children. TCRdb reanalysed the PCR reads using MiXCR and keeps one entry per CDR3 protein. The sample has around 500,000 distinct CDR3 sequences; 20% to 25% are singletons. Sequences were derived from PBMCs, mostly from graft donor cells, sampled 360 days after TCRalphabeta/CD19-depleted stem cell transplant. The receptor set was obtained from a boy under two years old who had a stem cell transplant for acute myeloid leukemia, so the T cells may come from the graft donor. Both conserved end residues are part of each CDR3. Each record gives: CDR3 length, clone size, V gene, J gene, D gene, CDR3 protein, CDR3 DNA. The D gene is left open where the match is weak. The size entry is marked missing in some rows and otherwise reads once, few, many or a size class.

>14|many|TRBV20-1|TRBJ2-7|NA
CSAPAGGAAYEQYF
TGCAGTGCTCCCGCTGGGGGGGCCGCCTACGAGCAGTACTTC
>13|NA|TRBV24-1|TRBJ1-5|NA
CAIGQHSNQPQHF
TGTGCCATCGGACAGCATAGCAATCAGCCCCAGCATTTT
>15|NA|TRBV6-1|TRBJ1-4|NA
CASRIFQGHGEKLFF
TGTGCCAGCAGAATCTTCCAGGGACATGGAGAAAAACTGTTTTTT
>11|many|TRBV2|TRBJ2-7|NA
CASSEYHEQYF
TGTGCCAGCAGTGAATACCACGAGCAGTACTTC
>14|many|TRBV4-3|TRBJ2-2|NA
CASSHDTITGELFF
TGCGCCAGCAGCCACGACACGATCACCGGGGAGCTGTTTTTT
>16|NA|TRBV6-5|TRBJ1-1|NA
CASSYVWNRQWDEAFF
TGTGCCAGCAGTTACGTTTGGAACAGACAGTGGGATGAAGCTTTCTTT
>22|NA|TRBV7-1|TRBJ2-6|TRBD2
CASSGAPSGGGPKNSGANVLTF
TGTGCCAGCAGCGGAGCCCCTAGCGGGGGGGGACCGAAAAACTCTGGGGCCAACGTCCTGACTTTC
>17|NA|TRBV5-1|TRBJ2-3|TRBD1
CASSLLPPGQSSDTQYF
TGCGCCAGCAGCTTGTTGCCCCCGGGACAGTCCTCAGATACGCAGTATTTT
>14|many|TRBV11-2|TRBJ2-3|NA
CASSSPSSSDTQYF
TGTGCCAGCAGCTCCCCTAGTTCGTCAGATACGCAGTATTTT
>15|NA|TRBV20-1|TRBJ2-3|TRBD2
CSARDLNLGRDTQYF
TGCAGTGCTAGAGATCTCAACCTCGGGAGGGATACGCAGTATTTT
>14|few|TRBV12-3/TRBV12-4|TRBJ2-7|NA
CASSQGRGSWRQYF
TGTGCCAGCAGCCAGGGGCGGGGGAGTTGGCGGCAGTACTTC
>11|many|TRBV6-6|TRBJ1-4|NA
CASSDREKLFF
TGTGCCAGCAGTGACCGGGAAAAACTGTTTTTT
>15|NA|TRBV5-5|TRBJ2-5|NA
CASSLVQGSEETQYF
TGTGCCAGCAGCTTGGTGCAGGGGTCTGAAGAGACCCAGTACTTC
>17|few|TRBV12-3/TRBV12-4|TRBJ2-5|NA
CASSSPAPAEGRETQYF
TGTGCCAGCAGTTCTCCCGCCCCGGCAGAGGGGAGAGAGACCCAGTACTTC
>14|few|TRBV5-1|TRBJ2-1|NA
CASSLLGSYNEQFF
TGCGCCAGCAGCTTGCTGGGCTCCTACAATGAGCAGTTCTTC
>14|many|TRBV13|TRBJ1-2|NA
CASSPGQGWYGYTF
TGTGCCAGCAGCCCGGGCCAGGGTTGGTATGGCTACACCTTC
>15|NA|TRBV5-4|TRBJ2-5|NA
CASSLDGSVEETQYF
TGTGCCAGCAGCTTGGACGGTTCTGTGGAAGAGACCCAGTACTTC
>13|many|TRBV15|TRBJ1-4|NA
CATSRGREEKLFF
TGTGCCACCAGCAGAGGACGGGAAGAAAAACTGTTTTTT
>15|NA|TRBV7-9|TRBJ2-1|NA
CASSFGLLSYNEQFF
TGTGCCAGCAGCTTCGGGCTCCTCTCCTACAATGAGCAGTTCTTC
>15|many|TRBV4-3|TRBJ2-7|NA
CASSQDKDTGYEQYF
TGCGCCAGCAGCCAAGATAAGGACACGGGCTACGAGCAGTACTTC
>14|NA|TRBV12-3/TRBV12-4|TRBJ2-2|NA
CASSLNRASGELFF
TGTGCCAGCAGTTTAAACAGGGCGTCCGGGGAGCTGTTTTTT
>14|NA|TRBV6-5|TRBJ2-7|NA
CASSYWGSSYEQYF
TGTGCCAGCAGTTATTGGGGTAGCTCCTACGAGCAGTACTTC
>17|many|TRBV28|TRBJ1-5|NA
CASSPPRGRRGNQPQHF
TGTGCCAGCAGTCCCCCTCGGGGGCGCCGGGGCAATCAGCCCCAGCATTTT
>14|many|TRBV12-3/TRBV12-4|TRBJ2-3|NA
CASSPMTTPDTQYF
TGTGCCAGCAGTCCCATGACTACGCCAGATACGCAGTATTTT
>15|once|TRBV19|TRBJ1-5|NA
CASSERTATNQRQHF
TGTGCCAGTAGTGAGCGGACAGCAACCAATCAGCGCCAGCATTTT
>14|NA|TRBV5-1|TRBJ2-1|NA
CASSLDPRASEQFF
TGCGCCAGCAGCTTGGACCCACGAGCGAGTGAGCAGTTCTTC